The rows below give T cell receptor beta chains drawn from one sample of a study of blood T cells in healthy people across ages. TCRdb re-derived calls from the 5' RACE reads in MiXCR, one entry per CDR3 protein. The data show 550,000 to 750,000 distinct CDR3 sequences, roughly 21% seen once. Material: blood. These receptors all stem from a man between 65 and 80 years old in good health. Each CDR3 is given with its conserved first and last residue. Fields, in order: V gene, clone size, D gene, J gene, CDR3 DNA, CDR3 protein. A D gene is named only where the DNA matches it firmly. Size values are once, few and many counts, or a class for expanded clones, and some rows have none.

TRBV5-1	.	.	TRBJ2-1	TGCGCCAGCAGCTTGGCCAACAGGAACAATGAGCAGTTCTTC	CASSLANRNNEQFF
TRBV5-1	.	TRBD1	TRBJ2-5	TGCGCCAGCAGCCCGGGACAGGCGATATTAGAGACCCAGTACTTC	CASSPGQAILETQYF
TRBV20-1	.	TRBD1	TRBJ2-1	TGCAGTGCTGGACAGGGAAGGGAGCAGTTCTTC	CSAGQGREQFF
TRBV7-8	.	.	TRBJ2-7	TGTGCCAGCAGCTTAGAGTCCCTGACTCACTACGAGCAGTACTTC	CASSLESLTHYEQYF
TRBV6-5	.	.	TRBJ2-7	TGTGCCAGCAGTTACTCGGTGGCCGGGAGTGGCTACGAGCAGTACTTC	CASSYSVAGSGYEQYF
TRBV4-3	few	TRBD2	TRBJ2-3	TGCGCCAGCAGCCAAGCCTACGCCGGGACTAGAAACACAGATACGCAGTATTTT	CASSQAYAGTRNTDTQYF
TRBV7-9	.	TRBD2	TRBJ2-5	TGTGCCAGCAGCGCCAGTCCCGGGACTAGGGTAGAGACCCAGTACTTC	CASSASPGTRVETQYF
TRBV4-2	.	TRBD2	TRBJ2-3	TGTGCCAGCAGCCAAGCAGTAGCGGGGAGCACAGATACGCAGTATTTT	CASSQAVAGSTDTQYF
TRBV2	few	.	TRBJ1-2	TGTGCCAGCAGGTTGAAGGGATCTGGCTACACCTTC	CASRLKGSGYTF
TRBV20-1	.	.	TRBJ1-5	TGCAGTGGTGCCGGGACAAACAATCAGCCCCAGCATTTT	CSGAGTNNQPQHF
TRBV3-1	.	.	TRBJ2-7	TGTGCCAGCAGCCAAGTTCGCGGGACTTACGAGCAGTACTTC	CASSQVRGTYEQYF
TRBV10-3	.	.	TRBJ2-3	TGTGCCATCAGTGAGTCGCACCGCACAGATACGCGGTATTTT	CAISESHRTDTRYF
TRBV4-1	few	.	TRBJ1-2	TGCGCCGGCAGCCCGGGGGCCCCCAGGAGAGTAATCCACACCTTC	CAGSPGAPRRVIHTF
TRBV21-1	.	.	TRBJ2-7	TGTGCCAGCAGCAGAGTGGTCCGGGCTCCCTCCTACGAGCAGTACTTC	CASSRVVRAPSYEQYF
TRBV20-1	.	.	TRBJ2-1	TGCAGTGCTAGAGTGAAGGGGGCGGGAGAGCAGTTCTTC	CSARVKGAGEQFF
TRBV6-2/TRBV6-3	.	.	TRBJ2-7	TGTGCCAGCAGTTTATCAGGGCTCGAGCAGTACTTC	CASSLSGLEQYF